This TCR beta chain was obtained from a study of neurological immune-mediated disorders. Germline loops: CDR1 DFQATT, CDR2 SNEGSKA (reference sequence). The CDR3 has 14 amino acids. Between the trimmed V and J ends, which lost 2 bases and 1 base, there was a span of 12 bases. TCRdb reprocessed the 5' RACE reads with MiXCR, giving one entry per CDR3 protein. The table has fewer than 25,000 distinct CDR3 sequences, about 13% seen once. By frequency in the sample, this clonotype is medium-sized. The unsorted libraries were made from 2 million PBMCs kept at -80 C. The sequencing sample was made of PBMCs. The receptor was derived from a woman aged 55-69 years with HTLV-1-associated myelopathy (HAM/TSP). The rearrangement joins TRBV20-1 to TRBJ2-7; no firm D call. The CDR3 nucleotides read TGCAGTGCTAGACTCAGCCGCAGGTCCTACGAGCAGTACTTC. Encoded protein: CSARLSRRSYEQYF.